This T cell receptor (beta chain) emerged from a study of blood T cells in healthy people across ages. This CDR3 has 15 residues. The V gene's germline CDR1 is SNHLY and CDR2 FYNNEI. The V end lost 3 bases, the J end lost 2 bases, and 12 bases lay between the germline ends. Using a J-beta primer mix together with a sample-barcoded 5' primer, a second PCR was run for roughly 7 to 11 cycles. The authors tagged each cDNA molecule using a template-switch adaptor with 12 random nucleotides. Using its own MiXCR run on the 5' RACE reads, TCRdb lists one record per CDR3 protein. This sample has 750,000 to 950,000 distinct CDR3 sequences; 20% to 30% occur once, and the top ten carry 2.5% to 3.5%. The same sample was also used in a study of T cells of mothers and their children. As that study records: The donor cohort consisted of three healthy Caucasian mothers and their six children. The authors added sample barcodes and 2-4 random nucleotides using the M1S primer of the second PCR.

The chain uses TRBV2 and TRBJ2-3, with D hard to call. This clonotype was obtained from a boy younger than 18 in good health. Sequencing input: blood. CDR3 residues: CASSEQRSLTDTQYF. The CDR3 DNA is TGTGCCAGCAGTGAGCAGCGCTCACTCACAGATACGCAGTATTTT.